These 4 T cell receptor beta chains came from one sample sequenced in a study of cytomegalovirus exposure and HLA in healthy donors. PCR amplification relied on 60 Vbeta primers (plus 13 Jbeta primers). TCRdb's copy holds only in-frame clones and misses some; the assay was immunoSEQ multiplex PCR. The profile shows 70,000 or so clones, about 70% of them singletons. The sample consisted of PBMCs. Receptors originate from a woman aged 25 to 45 in good health and CMV-seronegative.

This chain links TRBV4-2 with TRBJ1-6; TRBD1 matches at 7 bases. The CDR3 spans 17 residues. With V trimmed by 4 bases and J by 6 bases, 12 bases remained unmatched. From germline, CDR1 is LGHNA and CDR2 YNFKEQ. The CDR3 bases are TGTGCCAGCAGCCGAGTCGGCCGACAGGGTCTTAATTCACCCCTCCACTTT. Its protein is CASSRVGRQGLNSPLHF.

The rearrangement joins TRBV9 to TRBJ1-3; the D gene is possibly TRBD1 (5 bases). Germline V gives CDR1 SGDLS, CDR2 YYNGEE. Deletions cut 4 bases from V and 7 bases from J, with 15 bases between. This CDR3 spans 14 amino acids. DNA of the CDR3: TGTGCCAGCAGCCCCCCCGGAGGGGATAACACCATATATTTT. Its translation: CASSPPGGDNTIYF.

The J gene is TRBJ1-1, the V gene TRBV6-1, with a possible D match to TRBD1 (6 bases). The CDR3 has 15 residues. V dropped 5 bases and J dropped 4 bases, with 17 bases sitting between them. CDR1 is MNHNS and CDR2 is SASEGT in the germline V gene. The CDR3 loop reads CASSFRTASSTEAFF. CDR3 in DNA: TGTGCCAGCAGTTTCCGGACAGCTTCGAGCACTGAAGCTTTCTTT.

The genes are TRBV2 and TRBJ1-3; D is unclear. The CDR3 is 14 residues long. The V gene lost 7 bases and the J gene lost 0 bases, with 10 bases spanning the gap. CDR1 is SNHLY, CDR2 FYNNEI, per germline. DNA of the CDR3: TGTGCCAGCATCCGGGAGCTCTCTGGAAACACCATATATTTT. Protein product: CASIRELSGNTIYF.